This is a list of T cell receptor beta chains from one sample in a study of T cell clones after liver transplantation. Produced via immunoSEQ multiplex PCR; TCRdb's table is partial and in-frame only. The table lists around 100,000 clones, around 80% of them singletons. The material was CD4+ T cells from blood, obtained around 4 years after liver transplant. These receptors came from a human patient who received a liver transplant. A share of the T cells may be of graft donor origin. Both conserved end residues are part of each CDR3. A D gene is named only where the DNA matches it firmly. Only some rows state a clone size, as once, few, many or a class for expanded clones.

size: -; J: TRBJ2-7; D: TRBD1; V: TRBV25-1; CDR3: CASSGGAIPEQYF; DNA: TGTGCCAGCTCAGGGGGCGCAATCCCCGAGCAGTACTTC
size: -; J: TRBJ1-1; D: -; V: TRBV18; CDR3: CASMAATSTEAFF; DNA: TGTGCCTCCATGGCGGCTACCTCCACTGAAGCTTTCTTT
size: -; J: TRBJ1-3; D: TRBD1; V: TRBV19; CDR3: CASSVSPGQGVSSGNTIYF; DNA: TGTGCCAGTAGTGTTTCGCCGGGACAGGGAGTTAGCTCTGGAAACACCATATATTTT
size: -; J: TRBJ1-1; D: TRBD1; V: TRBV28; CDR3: CASSFPTGEGTEAFF; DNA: TGTGCCAGCAGTTTCCCGACAGGGGAGGGCACTGAAGCTTTCTTT
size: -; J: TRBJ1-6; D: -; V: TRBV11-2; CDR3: CASKTVTGPSSYNSPLHF; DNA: TGTGCCAGCAAGACTGTAACGGGGCCTAGCTCCTATAATTCACCCCTCCACTTT
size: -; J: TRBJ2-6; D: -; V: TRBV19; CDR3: CATRPGANVLTF; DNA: TGTGCCACCCGCCCCGGGGCCAACGTCCTGACTTTC
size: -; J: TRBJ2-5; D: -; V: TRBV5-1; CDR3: CASSLERGSETQYF; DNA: TGCGCCAGCAGCTTGGAGCGCGGAAGTGAGACCCAGTACTTC
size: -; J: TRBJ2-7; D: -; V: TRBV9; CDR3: CASSPQDSFRSYEQYF; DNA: TGTGCCAGCAGCCCCCAGGACAGCTTCCGTTCCTACGAGCAGTACTTC
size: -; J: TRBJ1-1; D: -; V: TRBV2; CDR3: CASSAGMNTEAFF; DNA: TGTGCCAGCAGTGCGGGAATGAACACTGAAGCTTTCTTT
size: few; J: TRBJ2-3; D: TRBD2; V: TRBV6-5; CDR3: CASRTSGTDTQYF; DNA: TGTGCCAGCAGGACTAGCGGCACAGATACGCAGTATTTT
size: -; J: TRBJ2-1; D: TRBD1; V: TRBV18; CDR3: CASSPLGQGANEQFF; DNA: TGTGCCAGCTCACCACTGGGACAGGGGGCAAATGAGCAGTTCTTC
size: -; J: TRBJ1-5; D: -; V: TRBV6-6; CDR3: CASSPGGGGQPQHF; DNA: TGTGCCAGCAGCCCTGGCGGGGGGGGTCAGCCCCAGCATTTT
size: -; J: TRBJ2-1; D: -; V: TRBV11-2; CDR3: CASSQPPRSNEQFF; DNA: TGTGCCAGCAGCCAACCTCCCCGCAGCAATGAGCAGTTCTTC
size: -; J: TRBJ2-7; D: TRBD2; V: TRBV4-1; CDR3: CASSPYYSGGGEQYF; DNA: TGCGCCAGCAGCCCCTATTATTCGGGAGGTGGGGAGCAGTACTTC
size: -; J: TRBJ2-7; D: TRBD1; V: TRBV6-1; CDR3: CAISELAAGTGDEQYF; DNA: TGTGCCATCAGTGAGTTAGCCGCCGGGACAGGGGATGAGCAGTACTTC
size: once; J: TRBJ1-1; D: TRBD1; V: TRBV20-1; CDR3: CSALQGSEAFF; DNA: TGCAGTGCGCTACAGGGGTCTGAAGCTTTCTTT
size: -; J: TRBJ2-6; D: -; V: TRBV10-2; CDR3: CASSEGAGANVLTF; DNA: TGCGCCAGCAGTGAAGGGGCTGGGGCCAACGTCCTGACTTTC
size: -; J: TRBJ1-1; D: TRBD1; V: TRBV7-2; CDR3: CASSSNRGSTEAFF; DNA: TGTGCCAGCAGCTCGAACAGGGGAAGCACTGAAGCTTTCTTT
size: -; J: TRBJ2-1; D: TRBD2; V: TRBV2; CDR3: CASSAGTRMNEQFF; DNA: TGTGCCAGCAGCGCCGGGACTAGGATGAATGAGCAGTTCTTC
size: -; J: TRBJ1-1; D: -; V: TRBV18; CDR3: CASILLNTEAFF; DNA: TGTGCCAGCATATTATTGAACACTGAAGCTTTCTTT
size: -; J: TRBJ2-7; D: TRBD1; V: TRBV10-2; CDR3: CASSDRQGKEQYF; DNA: TGCGCCAGCAGTGATCGACAGGGGAAGGAGCAGTACTTC
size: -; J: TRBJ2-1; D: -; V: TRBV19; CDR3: CASSIGAASYNEQFF; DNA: TGTGCCAGTAGTATAGGGGCAGCCTCCTACAATGAGCAGTTCTTC
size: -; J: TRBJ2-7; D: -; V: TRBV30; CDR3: CAFKGTFFEQYF; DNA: TGTGCCTTTAAGGGGACTTTTTTCGAGCAGTACTTC
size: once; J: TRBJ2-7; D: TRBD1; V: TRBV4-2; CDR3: CASSQGQGDNEQYF; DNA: TGTGCCAGCAGCCAGGGACAGGGGGACAACGAGCAGTACTTC
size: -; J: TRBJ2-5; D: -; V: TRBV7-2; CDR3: CASSSTGTARETQYF; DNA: TGTGCCAGCAGCTCCACCGGGACTGCCCGGGAGACCCAGTACTTC
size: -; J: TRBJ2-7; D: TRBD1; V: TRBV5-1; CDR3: CASSLTGTGIYEQYF; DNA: TGCGCCAGCAGCTTGACCGGGACAGGGATCTACGAGCAGTACTTC
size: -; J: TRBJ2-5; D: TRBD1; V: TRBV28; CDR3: CASSSVRPRQGPRETQYF; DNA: TGTGCCAGCAGTTCCGTACGCCCCCGACAGGGTCCGAGAGAGACCCAGTACTTC
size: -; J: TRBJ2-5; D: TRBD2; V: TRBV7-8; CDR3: CASSFPGLAGIETQYF; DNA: TGTGCCAGCAGCTTCCCTGGACTAGCGGGAATTGAGACCCAGTACTTC
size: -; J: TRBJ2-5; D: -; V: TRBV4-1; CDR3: CASSQETGPKTQYF; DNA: TGCGCCAGCAGCCAAGAAACAGGTCCGAAGACCCAGTACTTC
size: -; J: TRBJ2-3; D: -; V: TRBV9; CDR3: CASSTVGDTQYF; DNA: TGTGCCAGCAGTACAGTAGGGGATACGCAGTATTTT
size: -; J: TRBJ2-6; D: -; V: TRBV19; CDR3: CASSIGSSGANVLTF; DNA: TGTGCCAGTAGTATAGGATCTTCTGGGGCCAACGTCCTGACTTTC
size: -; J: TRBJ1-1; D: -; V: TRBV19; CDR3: CASILLNEAFF; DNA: TGTGCCAGTATTCTCTTAAACGAAGCTTTCTTT
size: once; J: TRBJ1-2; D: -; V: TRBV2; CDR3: CASTNSPGHKNYGYTF; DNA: TGTGCCAGCACCAATAGTCCGGGACACAAAAACTATGGCTACACCTTC
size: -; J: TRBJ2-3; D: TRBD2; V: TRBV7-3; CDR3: CASSSRGGARYTDTQYF; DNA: TGTGCCAGCAGCTCCCGCGGGGGGGCCCGCTATACAGATACGCAGTATTTT
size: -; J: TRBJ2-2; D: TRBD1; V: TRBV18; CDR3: CASSPDRAPTGELFF; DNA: TGTGCCAGCTCACCCGACAGGGCGCCCACCGGGGAGCTGTTTTTT
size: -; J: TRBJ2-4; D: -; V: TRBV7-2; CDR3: CASSPRRGTAGPAKNIQYF; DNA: TGTGCCAGCAGCCCGCGGCGAGGGACAGCGGGGCCAGCCAAAAACATTCAGTACTTC
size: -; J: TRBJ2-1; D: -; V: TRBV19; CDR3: CASQLSSYNEQFF; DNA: TGTGCCAGTCAGCTTAGCTCCTACAATGAGCAGTTCTTC
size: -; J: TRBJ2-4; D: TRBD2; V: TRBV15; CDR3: CATSSPLRLASEAKNIQYF; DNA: TGTGCCACCAGCAGCCCGTTGAGACTAGCGTCAGAAGCCAAAAACATTCAGTACTTC
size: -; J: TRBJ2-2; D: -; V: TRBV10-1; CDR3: CASSENHRDRGTGELFF; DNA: TGCGCCAGCAGTGAGAATCACAGGGATCGTGGGACCGGGGAGCTGTTTTTT
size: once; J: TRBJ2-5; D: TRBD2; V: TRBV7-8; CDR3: CASSFSGTSGTQETQYF; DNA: TGTGCCAGCAGCTTCTCCGGGACTAGCGGGACCCAAGAGACCCAGTACTTC
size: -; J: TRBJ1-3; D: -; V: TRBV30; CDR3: CAWSGTYSGNTIYF; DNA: TGTGCCTGGAGTGGTACGTACTCTGGAAACACCATATATTTT
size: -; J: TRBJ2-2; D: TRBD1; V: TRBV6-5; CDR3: CASAQGVPNTGELFF; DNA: TGTGCCAGCGCGCAGGGGGTCCCCAACACCGGGGAGCTGTTTTTT
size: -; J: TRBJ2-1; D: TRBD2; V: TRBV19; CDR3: CASSTKGTSGRDEQFF; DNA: TGTGCCAGTAGTACCAAGGGGACTAGCGGGAGGGATGAGCAGTTCTTC
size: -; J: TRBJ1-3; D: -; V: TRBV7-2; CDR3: CASSLVQDRNTIYF; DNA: TGTGCCAGCAGCTTAGTACAGGACAGAAACACCATATATTTT
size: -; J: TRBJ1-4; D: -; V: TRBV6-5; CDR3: CASRSGTAYEKLFF; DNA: TGTGCCAGCAGGTCCGGGACGGCGTATGAAAAACTGTTTTTT
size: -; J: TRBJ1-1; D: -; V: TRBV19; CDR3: CASSIRGMNTEAFF; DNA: TGTGCCAGTAGTATTAGGGGGATGAACACTGAAGCTTTCTTT
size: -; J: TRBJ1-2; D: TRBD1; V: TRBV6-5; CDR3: CASRPGTVVNYGYTF; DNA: TGTGCCAGCAGGCCCGGGACAGTGGTAAACTATGGCTACACCTTC
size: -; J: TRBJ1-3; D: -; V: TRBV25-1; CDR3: CASSEERSGNTIYF; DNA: TGTGCCAGCAGTGAGGAGAGATCTGGAAACACCATATATTTT
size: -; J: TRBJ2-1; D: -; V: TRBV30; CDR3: CAWTPYNEQFF; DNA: TGTGCCTGGACCCCCTACAATGAGCAGTTCTTC
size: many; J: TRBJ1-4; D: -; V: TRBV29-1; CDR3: CSVAGTAEKLFF; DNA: TGCAGCGTTGCCGGCACGGCCGAAAAACTGTTTTTT
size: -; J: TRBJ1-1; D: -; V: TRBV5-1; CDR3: CASSPTLGPEAFF; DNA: TGCGCCAGCAGCCCGACCCTAGGACCTGAAGCTTTCTTT
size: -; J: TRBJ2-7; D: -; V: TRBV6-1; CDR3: CAIRVSYEQYF; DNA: TGTGCCATCAGGGTTTCCTACGAGCAGTATTTC
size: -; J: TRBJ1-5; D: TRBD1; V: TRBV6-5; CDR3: CASSLNRGMNQPQHF; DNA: TGTGCCAGCAGTCTAAACAGGGGGATGAATCAGCCCCAGCATTTT
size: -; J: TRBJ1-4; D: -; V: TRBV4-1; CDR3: CASSLRQDNEKLFF; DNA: TGCGCCAGCAGCCTAAGACAGGACAATGAAAAACTGTTTTTT